The sequence of this T cell receptor beta chain was determined in a study of molecular identifiers for immune sequencing clone quantification. At the level of the study: Four of five RNA aliquots from around 18,000 or 91,000 naive CD8 T cells were sequenced.

TCRdb passed the PCR reads through MiXCR, listing each CDR3 protein once. The sample includes 250,000 to 350,000 distinct CDR3 sequences, about a fifth of them seen just once. Study-wide results and limits: The sizes of highly expanded clones could be underestimated when identical TCR molecules share a barcode.

Note on this clonotype: What it recognizes is unknown.

This TCR came from a human donor in good health. Some libraries in this study had Jurkat cell RNA spiked in. The specimen was naive CD8+ T cells from blood, with Jurkat cell RNA spiked in. Noted subset: FACS-sorted CD8+CD4-CCR7+CD45RA+ naive T cells.

CDR3 sequence reads: CATWDRAWNSPLHF. The CDR3 region has the DNA TGTGCCACCTGGGACAGGGCCTGGAATTCACCCCTCCACTTT. The rearrangement joins TRBV27 to TRBJ1-6; 9 bases line up with TRBD1. V shed 10 bases, J shed 7 bases, and the junction held 8 bases outside the gene matches. CDR1 and CDR2 from the germline V gene are MNHEY and SMNVEV (reference sequence). This CDR3 comprises 14 residues.